This T cell receptor beta chain is from a study of OX40 agonist ivuxolimab in advanced cancers. Assay used: immunoSEQ multiplex PCR; TCRdb lists only in-frame clones, some missing. The data show under 90,000 clones, approximately 90% seen once. General observations from the study: The antigens recognized by the expanded peripheral T cells, that is their antigen specificity, were not determined.

Of note for this clone: The antigen is unknown.

Losses at the gene ends were 3 bases for V and 6 bases for J; bases not matched to a gene: 11. This CDR3 is built from 15 residues. CDR1 and CDR2 (germline): LGHNA, YNFKEQ. The source of this sequence is an adult with an advanced solid tumor such as melanoma, head and neck, liver or kidney cancer. V gene TRBV4-2 combines with J gene TRBJ2-7, with 7 bases fitting TRBD1. This material consisted of CD4+ or CD8+ T cells sorted from blood, taken in a trial of the OX40 agonist ivuxolimab. CDR3 sequence: CASSQLPSTGPEQYF. CDR3 nucleotides: TGTGCCAGCAGCCAGTTGCCCTCGACAGGGCCCGAGCAGTACTTC.